This T cell receptor (beta chain) was profiled in a study of CD8 T cells in Susac syndrome (dated by TCRdb to 2018 to 2020). In terms of the full investigation: Whether CD8+ T cell activation and differentiation in Susac syndrome was antigen driven was tested using repertoire sequencing. Clonality of the CD8+ T cell repertoire was compared between roughly eleven healthy donors, approximately 14 Susac syndrome patients and some 15 multiple sclerosis patients. Paper-wide results and their limitations: The study acknowledged that relatively few individuals were included in the TCR sequencing and HLA analysis.

CDR1 and CDR2 (LNHDA, SQIVND) derive from the germline V gene (reference sequence). Relative to germline, V is 6 bases shorter and J is 10 bases shorter, with 17 bases between their ends. From the cysteine through the phenylalanine, the CDR3 covers 13 amino acids. Just CDR3 DNA is preserved here, 39 bases in frame from base 1. On this clonotype itself: This clone's antigen is unknown. No base-level quality is on record; no much larger clone is a single base apart.

Peripheral blood CD8+ and CD4+ T cells from healthy donors, Susac syndrome patients and multiple sclerosis patients were profiled by high-throughput TCR beta sequencing. The healthy donors served as controls matched for age and sex. Bulk CD8+ and CD4+ T cells were purified magnetically by negative isolation, whereas CD8+ TEMRA cells were enriched by FACS. Blood was collected in EDTA tubes and processed within 24 hours, with PBMCs isolated through density gradient centrifugation. PBMCs intended for TCR sequencing were cryopreserved in liquid nitrogen and were subsequently thawed in a 37 degrees C water bath. The sorted or isolated CD4+, CD8+ and CD8+ TEMRA cells reached a purity of at least 90%. RNA was extracted using the RNeasy kit, and roughly 0.5 to 1 ug of the RNA was reverse transcribed with random hexamers. TCR beta CDR3 regions were amplified with the immunoSEQ multiplex PCR assay covering 54 Vbeta and 13 Jbeta segments. Bias from PCR amplification was corrected by using a synthetic template baseline for primer optimization and for computational correction. The study's own analysis went as follows. Reads were annotated to V, D and J genes according to IMGT and were analyzed with immunoSEQ Analyzer, with only productive sequences retained. Clonality was calculated as one minus the Shannon entropy normalized by log2 of the number of productive unique sequences. For each patient and control, public and private clones were evaluated within the 100 most prevalent clones. Susac-specific clones were defined as absent from healthy and MS cohorts, roughly 1,100 published viral clones and other ImmuneACCESS disease sequences. TCRdb redid the processing of the public reads, applying fastp at Q25 and MiXCR, and retained in-frame beta chains. Rows with a matching CDR3 protein are joined into one entry that keeps the most common DNA and genes. What appears here as the V and J calls and clone size reflects TCRdb's work, not the paper's. The sample table records approximately 120,000 distinct CDR3 sequences; about 90% of these occur just once. The ten largest make up 0.12% of the sample.

Sample: CD8+ T cells from PBMCs. The chain is assembled from TRBV19 and TRBJ2-3; the D gene assignment is ambiguous. This clonotype originated in a human donor in good health. The DNA reads TGTGCCAGTAGCAGTACTAAACGGCTATCGCAGTATTTT. This sequence encodes CASSSTKRLSQYF.